The subject of this entry is one T cell receptor beta chain. In blood CD8+ and CD4+ T cells, TCR beta underwent sequencing. The multiple sclerosis controls comprised treatment-naive patients whose relapsing-remitting disease was stable or active. There are 13 residues in the CDR3. V dropped 2 bases and J dropped 3 bases, with 8 bases sitting between them. Germline loops: CDR1 MGHRA, CDR2 YSYEKL. The sample comes from a study of CD8 T cells in Susac syndrome. The RNA input was roughly 0.45 to 1 ug, and it was reverse transcribed with random hexamers. The immunoSEQ assay covered 54 Vbeta and 13 Jbeta segments for CDR3. TCRdb re-derived calls from the immunoSEQ multiplex PCR reads in MiXCR, one entry per CDR3 protein. In the table there are over 350,000 distinct CDR3 sequences, more than 80% of which are singletons.

Sequenced sample: CD8+ T cells from PBMCs. The chain joins TRBV4-1 to TRBJ2-7; D ambiguous. The TCR was taken from a human donor with multiple sclerosis. The CDR3 nucleotides are TGCGCCAGCAGCCAAACGGCGATCTACGAGCAGTACTTC. Translation: CASSQTAIYEQYF.